This T cell receptor (beta chain) was documented in a study of cytomegalovirus exposure and HLA in healthy donors. Study results and limitations: TCR sequences were mostly rare, though some public TCRs occurred in many donors.

With 5 bases removed from V and 3 bases from J, the gap between germline ends came to 9 bases. This CDR3 spans 13 amino acids. Germline V lookup: CDR1 SGHAT, CDR2 FQNNGV. The assay was immunoSEQ multiplex PCR, and TCRdb's table has in-frame clones only and misses some. The sample consists of under 250,000 clones, roughly 83% of them appearing once. With regard to this clone: Its antigen is not known.

The sequenced sample consisted of PBMCs. The rearrangement joins TRBV11-2 to TRBJ2-3; the D gene is possibly TRBD1 (6 bases). This receptor was obtained from a woman aged 18-29 years in good health and CMV-seronegative. This chain's CDR3 is CASSLQGTDTQYF. CDR3 sequence (DNA): TGTGCCAGCAGCCTACAGGGTACAGATACGCAGTATTTT.